These T cell receptor beta chains were read from a single sample in a study of blood T cell repertoires in COVID-19. Clones were read by immunoSEQ multiplex PCR, and TCRdb kept only the in-frame ones, dropping some. The top ten hold about a sixth of the sample, which has tens of thousands of clones, approximately 87% seen once. Sequences were obtained from peripheral blood. The receptors here all came from a human donor in a cohort sampled during active COVID-19. The conserved cysteine and the conserved F or W are not part of the CDR3 here.

TRBV2,15,TRBJ2-1,ASRPGLVIRSYNEQF
TRBV9,15,TRBJ2-2,ASSNGQGGPNTGELF
TRBV7-9,13,TRBJ1-1,ASSWVQGRNTEAF
TRBV29-1,12,TRBJ1-1,SVVGRPMNTEAF
TRBV21-1,14,TRBJ2-1,ASSKQAAGVNNEQF
TRBV7-8,14,TRBJ2-1,ASSLGGGVSYNEQF
TRBV19,20,TRBJ2-1,ASSIVGIAGQGVRGSYNEQF
TRBV6-2/TRBV6-3,9,TRBJ2-7,ASSDRGPNT
TRBV28,11,TRBJ1-4,ASTVMAREKLF
TRBV12-5,14,TRBJ2-2,ASGLSRQGFTGELF